Detailed here is one T cell receptor beta chain. This receptor's antigen is unknown. There are no base qualities to consult, and no much larger clone falls within one base. This sample's time point label indicates: baseline before first vaccination. Samples from vaccinated people were obtained from the UK trials COV001 and COV002, which included a single-blind randomized controlled phase 2/3 trial of AZD1222 (ChAdOx1 nCoV-19) in healthy adults. For TCRbeta chain sequencing, PBMC samples from trial participants were taken at day 0 and at day 28 after the second dose. This sample was included in a study of T cell responses to AZD1222 COVID-19 vaccine (dated by TCRdb to about 2021). A note on the overall study: AZD1222 recipients whose second dose came at about 4 weeks and those whose second dose came at about 12 weeks were combined into one group, since spike-specific TCR depth and breadth did not differ between the two schedules. Enrollment into the trials was organized by age into subgroups of 18-55, 56-69 and 70-plus years, and those subgroups contained roughly 150, 30 and 60 TCR-sequenced participants, respectively. TCR sequencing covered some 240 trial participants: 200 to 220 given two doses of AZD1222 and approximately 26 given two doses of MenACWY control vaccine.

Beyond this particular receptor, the publication reports: Vaccine-associated CD4 TCRs spanned the whole spike protein, with dominant responses in regions 160-218 and 743-854. The 56-69-year group was small, and its depth increase did not reach significance, likely because of low power. Conclusions about previously exposed vaccinees are limited, since just a handful of AZD1222 recipients were seropositive for SARS-CoV-2 at baseline. Most participants were white British and females outnumbered males, and the authors suggested that clonal diversity may have been underestimated. After two AZD1222 doses, spike-specific TCR breadth and depth were significantly higher than at day 0 and than in MenACWY recipients. Reportedly, close to half of the unique spike-specific TCRs recognized epitopes lying outside the regions that are mutated in the B.1.351 and B.1.1.7 variants. Because no day 14 peak-response samples were available, the repertoires could be characterized only after the peak T cell response.

The CDR3 regions of human TCRbeta chains were subjected to immunosequencing. As for how the authors treated the data: TCRs in the repertoires were compared against a reference library of SARS-CoV-2-specific TCRs that had been generated with the MIRA antigen-specificity platform. Breadth was defined as the fraction of unique TCRs that were SARS-CoV-2-associated, and depth was defined as the fraction of total T cells that were SARS-CoV-2-associated. Using the MIRA data, each spike-specific TCR was assigned both to the spike region to which the TCR was reactive and to a CD4 or CD8 class. Log10-transformed breadth and depth values were compared by one-way ANOVA with Sidak's multiple comparisons tests. The table was pulled from immuneACCESS by TCRdb, which kept in-frame rearrangements only. Such tables lose some clones; where checked, under half of the loss comes from unresolved V genes, and the rest has no known cause. V, J and clone size are taken as reported in that table, and D and trimming were inferred from the DNA itself. The sample table lists about 86,000 clones, around nine tenths of them with a count of one. Of the sample, 2.5% to 3.5% is held by the ten largest clones.

The sequencing used peripheral blood, collected on day 0 of AZD1222 vaccination. This sequence originates from an adult in good health.

The nucleotide sequence reads TGCGCCAGCAGCTCAACCGGGACAGGGGGTTCTGAAGCTTTCTTT. It translates to CASSSTGTGGSEAFF. Recombination connected TRBV5-1 to TRBJ1-1; TRBD1 lines up with 11 middle nucleotides. The V end gives up 3 bases and the J end 6 bases, leaving 7 bases in the junction not matched to a gene. Including the terminal cysteine and phenylalanine, the CDR3 comprises 15 residues. Only the CDR3 DNA stays, 45 bases, in frame from base 1. CDR1 and CDR2 are read off the germline V gene as SGHRS and YFSETQ.